This T cell receptor (beta chain) was identified during a study of T cells in Graves' hyperthyroidism and ophthalmopathy. RNA transcripts served as the template for amplifying TCR beta CDR3 regions. The HTBI primer set drove a first-round RT-PCR of the TCR CDR3. TCRdb re-called the multiplex PCR reads with MiXCR, one entry per CDR3 protein. The table has under 700,000 distinct CDR3 sequences, just over 45% seen once. Trimming removed 5 bases from V and 5 bases from J, with 19 bases in between. The CDR3 extends over 15 amino acids. Looked up from germline, CDR1 is SEHNR and CDR2 is FQNEAQ (reference sequence).

The chain is built from TRBV7-9 and TRBJ2-7; D perhaps matches TRBD1 (6 bases). The clonotype was recovered from a woman aged 18 to 35 with Graves' hyperthyroidism. The sequencing input was peripheral blood or thyroid tissue (not recorded which). The CDR3 loop is CASSQGIQGWNEQYF. The CDR3 coding sequence is TGTGCCAGCAGCCAAGGCATACAGGGTTGGAACGAGCAGTACTTC.